This T cell receptor beta chain appears in the sequencing data of a study of blood T cell repertoires in COVID-19. Using immunoSEQ multiplex PCR, the repertoire was profiled, and TCRdb retains in-frame clones only, with some absent. Here the sample spans about 70,000 clones, about 88% being singletons. The clonotype originates from a man in his 70s with active COVID-19. Sequenced: peripheral blood.

The CDR3: CASSPDRAMNSNQPQHF. DNA for the CDR3: TGTGCCAGCAGCCCGGACAGGGCCATGAATAGCAATCAGCCCCAGCATTTT. V usage is TRBV7-3 and J usage is TRBJ1-5; TRBD1 agrees at 8 bases. With 5 bases clipped from V and 0 bases from J, the junction kept 9 bases outside the gene matches. CDR3 length: 17 amino acids. In germline, CDR1 is SGHTA, CDR2 FQGTGA.